These 19 T cell receptor beta chains came from one sample sequenced in a study of cytomegalovirus exposure and HLA in healthy donors. In the PCR, 60 Vbeta and 13 Jbeta primers were used. The protocol was immunoSEQ multiplex PCR, while the TCRdb copy is restricted to in-frame clones and leaves out a portion. The table includes some 120,000 clones, around 75% detected once. Input material: PBMCs. The receptors stem from a woman between 45 and 65 years old in good health and CMV-seropositive.

This chain uses TRBV11-3 with TRBJ2-5, with a possible D match to TRBD1 (6 bases). Germline V lookup: CDR1 SGHNT, CDR2 YENEEA. This CDR3 has 16 amino acids. Trimming removed 5 bases from V and 4 bases from J, with 20 bases in between. The CDR3 spells CASSLTGNTKVETQYF. The CDR3, as DNA: TGTGCCAGCAGCCTTACAGGGAACACGAAGGTAGAGACCCAGTACTTC.

This rearrangement joins TRBV7-2 to TRBJ2-1; 9 bases are shared with TRBD2. The germline CDR1 and CDR2 sequences are SGHTA and FQGNSA. The junction had 4 bases not matched to a gene; V was cut back by 3 bases and J by 4 bases. The CDR3 sequence is 15 residues long. In DNA, the CDR3 is TGTGCCAGCAGCTTCTCTAGCGGGGCTTACAATGAGCAGTTCTTC. Protein: CASSFSSGAYNEQFF.

This CDR3 reads CATRWGNDYGYTF. The CDR3 nucleotides read TGTGCCACGAGGTGGGGCAACGACTATGGCTACACCTTC. The chain combines TRBV12-1 with TRBJ1-2; the table's TRBD1 call for D was not verified on the DNA. TRBV12-1 is a pseudogene segment. CDR3 length: 13 residues.

The rearrangement uses TRBV25-1 and TRBJ2-3; 12 bases are shared with TRBD2. Losses at the gene ends were 2 bases for V and 2 bases for J; bases not matched to a gene: 2. The length of the CDR3 is 16 residues. CDR1 is MGHDK and CDR2 is SYGVNS in the germline V gene. The CDR3 nucleotides read TGTGCCAGCAGTGAAGGGACTAGCGGGTTCACAGATACGCAGTATTTT. It codes for CASSEGTSGFTDTQYF.

This clone was detected once. The rearrangement links TRBV6-5 to TRBJ1-1; D not certain. Germline loops: CDR1 MNHEY, CDR2 SVGAGI. V lost 0 bases to trimming and J lost 8 bases, with 10 bases between them. There are 13 residues in the CDR3. CDR3 nucleotides: TGTGCCAGCAGTTACTCTTTCGGGGTGGAAGCTTTCTTT. This translates into CASSYSFGVEAFF.

This clone was picked up one time. The gene calls are TRBV6-5 and TRBJ2-7, with TRBD1 matching 7 bases. The CDR3 length is 14 residues. Germline CDR1 MNHEY, CDR2 SVGAGI. The J segment lost 2 bases and the V segment lost 6 bases, leaving 7 bases of the junction unmatched. The CDR3 spells CASRNRQGPYEQYF. Written as DNA, the CDR3 is TGTGCCAGCAGAAACCGACAGGGCCCCTACGAGCAGTACTTC.

This clone was found once. The chain joins TRBV7-8 to TRBJ2-7, with 7 bases matching TRBD1. With 3 bases clipped from V and 0 bases from J, the junction kept 5 bases outside the gene matches. Per germline, CDR1 SGHVS and CDR2 FQNEAQ. The CDR3 runs 15 residues. CDR3 DNA: TGTGCCAGCAGCTTGGGGACAGCATCCTCCTACGAGCAGTACTTC. Its protein is CASSLGTASSYEQYF.

The CDR3 loop is CASRPGTSGGSLQETQYF. The CDR3 nucleotides are TGTGCCAGCAGACCTGGGACTAGCGGGGGGTCCCTCCAAGAGACCCAGTACTTC. The V and J genes are TRBV5-4 and TRBJ2-5, with 15 bases that match TRBD2. There are 18 residues in the CDR3. V trimming: 5 bases; J trimming: 1 base; junction bases outside the gene matches: 9. The germline CDR1 and CDR2 sequences are SGHNT and YYREEE (reference sequence).

J is TRBJ1-4 and V is TRBV18; 8 bases match TRBD1. J was trimmed by 6 bases and V by 4 bases; bases with no gene match: 13. The CDR3 loop spans 17 amino acids. Germline V gene sequence: CDR1 KGHSH, CDR2 LQKENI. The CDR3 nucleotides are TGTGCCAGCTCACTTACTCTGACCGGACAGGGCCATGAAAAACTGTTTTTT. Translated, it gives CASSLTLTGQGHEKLFF.

This chain uses TRBV4-3 with TRBJ2-7; D gene unclear. Trimming removed 0 bases from V and 3 bases from J, with 12 bases in between. Germline V gives CDR1 LGHNA, CDR2 YSLEER. There are 15 residues in the CDR3. CDR3 DNA: TGCGCCAGCAGCCAAGATCTGAGTCACCGCTACGAGCAGTACTTC. Its protein product is CASSQDLSHRYEQYF.

The chain joins TRBV7-8 to TRBJ2-7, with D perhaps TRBD2 (5 bases). The CDR3 covers 13 residues. Per germline, CDR1 SGHVS and CDR2 FQNEAQ. V was clipped by 3 bases and J by 1 base, with 7 bases between them. CDR3: CASSLAGSYEQYF. CDR3 in DNA: TGTGCCAGCAGCTTGGCGGGTTCCTACGAGCAGTACTTC. Combining the CDR3 with reference TRBV7-8 and TRBJ2-7 gives the whole variable domain GAGVSQSPRYKVAKRGQDVALRCDPISGHVSLFWYQQALGQGPEFLTYFQNEAQLDKSGLPSDRFFAERPEGSVSTLKIQRTQQEDSAVYLCASSLAGSYEQYFGPGTRLTVT.

The rearrangement joins TRBV2 to TRBJ1-2, with D maybe TRBD1 (5 bases). Trimming took off 4 bases at V and 2 bases at J, with 17 bases between the two ends. Germline CDR1 reads SNHLY; CDR2 reads FYNNEI. The CDR3 length is 16 residues. The CDR3 DNA sequence: TGTGCCAGCAGTGGGGGACGCGGGAAGACCAACTATGGCTACACCTTC. Protein: CASSGGRGKTNYGYTF.

The sample holds a few counts of this clone. The V and J genes are TRBV6-6 and TRBJ2-1, with 9 nucleotides matching TRBD2. Germline assignment: CDR1 MNHNY and CDR2 SVGAGI (reference sequence). CDR3 length: 15 residues. The trim removed 7 bases at V and 0 bases at J, leaving 4 bases unmatched. The CDR3 loop reads CASTFSGSSYNEQFF. CDR3 nucleotides: TGTGCCAGCACGTTTAGCGGGAGCTCCTACAATGAGCAGTTCTTC.

The V and J genes are TRBV14 and TRBJ1-4; perhaps TRBD1 as D (5 bases). Germline V gene lookup returns CDR1 SGHDN and CDR2 FVKESK. The CDR3 loop spans 17 amino acids. Trimming took 0 bases from V and 6 from J, leaving 17 bases between them. Here the CDR3 DNA reads TGTGCCAGCAGCCAAGAAAGGAAGGGCAGGGAGGATGAAAAACTGTTTTTT. This encodes CASSQERKGREDEKLFF.

This clone has only a few counts. The rearrangement uses TRBV11-3 and TRBJ2-2; the match to TRBD2 covers 10 bases. The junction had 3 bases not matched to a gene; V was cut back by 5 bases and J by 0 bases. CDR3 size: 16 residues. Germline assignment: CDR1 SGHNT and CDR2 YENEEA. CDR3 loop: CASSPTSGTNTGELFF. CDR3 sequence (DNA): TGTGCCAGCAGCCCAACTAGCGGGACGAACACCGGGGAGCTGTTTTTT.

The chain uses TRBV4-2 and TRBJ2-5; possible D gene TRBD1, 7 bases. Per germline, CDR1 LGHNA and CDR2 YNFKEQ. V was clipped by 4 bases and J by 5 bases, with 17 bases between them. This CDR3 spans 15 amino acids. CDR3 region: CASSRGRGVGETQYF. In nucleotides, the CDR3 is TGTGCCAGCAGCCGGGGCAGGGGGGTGGGGGAGACCCAGTACTTC.

The J gene is TRBJ1-2, the V gene TRBV5-1; 11 bases match TRBD1. The germline V gene encodes CDR1 SGHRS and CDR2 YFSETQ. CDR3 size: 15 residues. V lost 4 bases to trimming and J lost 3 bases; unmatched junction nucleotides: 5. The CDR3 protein is CASSPRTGGDYGYTF. The CDR3 coding sequence is TGCGCCAGCAGCCCCCGGACAGGGGGCGACTATGGCTACACCTTC.

This sequence joins TRBV27 and TRBJ2-7; tentatively, D is TRBD1 (6 bases). The germline V gene has CDR1 MNHEY and CDR2 SMNVEV (reference sequence). The CDR3 loop spans 18 amino acids. V dropped 8 bases and J dropped 0 bases, with 26 bases sitting between them. CDR3 residues: CASRPGGLGLQDSYEQYF. In nucleotides, the CDR3 is TGTGCCAGCCGCCCTGGGGGCTTGGGCCTTCAGGACTCCTACGAGCAGTACTTC.

In its sample, this clone is medium-sized. V and J are TRBV2 and TRBJ2-1, with 9 bases matching TRBD2. The germline gives CDR1 SNHLY, CDR2 FYNNEI. The V gene end was trimmed by 6 bases and the J gene end by 6 bases; junction bases not matched to a gene: 6. There are 14 residues in the CDR3. CDR3 sequence: CASRSGLASNEQFF. DNA for the CDR3: TGTGCCAGCAGATCGGGACTAGCCTCCAATGAGCAGTTCTTC.